The clone carrying this T cell receptor beta chain turned up a few times. Its target is unknown. The data derive from a study of T-cell memory formation after mild COVID-19. Study observations and caveats: Researchers found some responding clones in pre-infection memory, a sign that cross-reactive memory joined. Clones contracting day 15 to 85 were balanced CD4/CD8; later expanders leaned CD4+.

Germline CDR1 reads SGHTA; CDR2 reads FQGTGA. The CDR3 is made up of 17 amino acids. The V and J ends lost 2 bases and 4 bases respectively, with 17 bases between them. TCRdb independently ran MiXCR on the 5' RACE reads; one entry per CDR3 protein. The table lists 280,000 or so distinct CDR3 sequences, around 8% of them singletons, with under 25% in the top ten. The clonotype was recovered from a young man who had mild COVID-19 (a few samples of this study predate the infection). Cell type and time point are not known. V is TRBV7-3 and J is TRBJ2-2; either TRBD1 or TRBD2 may fit D (5 bases each). The sequenced sample was PBMCs or a T cell subset sorted from them (not recorded which). CDR3 region: CASSLQGGGSGTGELFF. The CDR3 DNA reads as TGTGCCAGCAGCTTACAGGGTGGGGGTTCGGGCACCGGGGAGCTGTTTTTT.